Sequencing of this T cell receptor beta chain was carried out in a study of blood T cell repertoires in COVID-19. Whole-study context: Acute-phase and convalescent COVID-19 samples originated in the United States, Italy and Spain.

Original methodology: Cell counts per sample came from amplifying reference gene primers. The protocol was immunoSEQ multiplex PCR, while the TCRdb copy is restricted to in-frame clones and leaves out a portion. Clone size and V and J calls were adopted from that table, with D and trimming inferred from the DNA. The sample lists more than 150,000 clones, more than 80% occurring once. The origin of this receptor is a human donor in a cohort sampled during active COVID-19. The sequencing input was peripheral blood.

In DNA form, the CDR3 reads TGTGCCAGTAGTGGCGGGTCCCCTCCCACAGATACGCAGTATTTT. This translates into CASSGGSPPTDTQYF. V usage is TRBV19 and J usage is TRBJ2-3; D might be TRBD2 (5 bases). V lost 5 bases and J 2 bases, leaving 14 bases between the germline ends. Germline values: CDR1 LNHDA, CDR2 SQIVND (reference sequence). CDR3 length: 15 residues.